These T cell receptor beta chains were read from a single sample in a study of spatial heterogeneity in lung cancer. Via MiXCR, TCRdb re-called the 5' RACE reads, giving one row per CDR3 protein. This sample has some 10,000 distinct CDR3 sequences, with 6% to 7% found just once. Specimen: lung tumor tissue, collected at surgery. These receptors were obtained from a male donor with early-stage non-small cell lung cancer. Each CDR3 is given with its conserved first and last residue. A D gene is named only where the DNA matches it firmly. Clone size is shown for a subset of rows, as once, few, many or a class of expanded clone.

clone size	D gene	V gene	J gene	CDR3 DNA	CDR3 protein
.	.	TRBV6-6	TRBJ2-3	TGTGCCAGCAGTTACTTTGGACCCTCCACAGATACGCAGTATTTT	CASSYFGPSTDTQYF
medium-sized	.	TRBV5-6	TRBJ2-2	TGTGCCAGCAGCTCGGACCTGAGAGACACCGGGGAGCTGTTTTTT	CASSSDLRDTGELFF
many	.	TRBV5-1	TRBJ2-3	TGCGCCAGCAGGGACCACCTCACAGATACGCAGTATTTT	CASRDHLTDTQYF
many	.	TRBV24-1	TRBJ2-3	TGTGCCACCAGTCATGAGGTTGCAGATACGCAGTATTTT	CATSHEVADTQYF
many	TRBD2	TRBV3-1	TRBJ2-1	TGTGCCAGCAGCCAAGCAACTAGCGGGCGACCCAATGAGCAGTTCTTC	CASSQATSGRPNEQFF
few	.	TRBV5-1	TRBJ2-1	TGCGCCAGCACTTTGAGCGTCCCTGGTCTGAATGAGCAGTTCTTC	CASTLSVPGLNEQFF
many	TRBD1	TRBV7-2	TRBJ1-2	TGTGCCAGCAGCTTAGGACAGGGGCGGGCCTATGGCTACACCTTC	CASSLGQGRAYGYTF
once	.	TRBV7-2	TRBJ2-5	TGTGCCAGCAGCTGGAGGGGGACCCAGTACTTC	CASSWRGTQYF
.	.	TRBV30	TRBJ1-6	TGTGCCTGGAGGACAGCTAATAATTCACCCCTCCACTTT	CAWRTANNSPLHF
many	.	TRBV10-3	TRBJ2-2	TGTGCCATCAGTGGATCCACCGGGGAGCTGTTTTTT	CAISGSTGELFF